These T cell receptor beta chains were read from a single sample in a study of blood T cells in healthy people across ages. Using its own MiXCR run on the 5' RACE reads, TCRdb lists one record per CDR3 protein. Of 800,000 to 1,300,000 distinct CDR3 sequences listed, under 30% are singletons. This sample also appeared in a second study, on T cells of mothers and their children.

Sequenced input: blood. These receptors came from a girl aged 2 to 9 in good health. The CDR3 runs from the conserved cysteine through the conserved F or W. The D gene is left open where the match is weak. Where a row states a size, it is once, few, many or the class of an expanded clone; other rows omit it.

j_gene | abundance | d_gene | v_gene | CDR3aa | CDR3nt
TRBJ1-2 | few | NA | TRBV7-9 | CASSLTGPTNYGYTF | TGTGCCAGCAGCTTGACCGGGCCAACTAACTATGGCTACACCTTC
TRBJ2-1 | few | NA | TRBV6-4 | CASSAGSQPRNEQFF | TGTGCCAGCAGTGCAGGGTCTCAACCTAGGAATGAGCAGTTCTTC
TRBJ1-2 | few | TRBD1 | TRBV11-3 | CASSLRGGRGHGYTF | TGTGCCAGCAGCTTAAGGGGAGGCAGGGGGCATGGCTACACCTTC
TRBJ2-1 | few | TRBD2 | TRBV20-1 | CSARSRLAGAYNEQFF | TGCAGTGCTAGATCCCGACTAGCGGGGGCCTACAATGAGCAGTTCTTC
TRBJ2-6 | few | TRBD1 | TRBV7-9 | CATGTAGANVLTF | TGTGCCACAGGGACAGCTGGGGCCAACGTCCTGACTTTC
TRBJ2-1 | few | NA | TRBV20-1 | CSATYKSSYNEQFF | TGCAGTGCTACGTACAAGAGCTCCTACAATGAGCAGTTCTTC
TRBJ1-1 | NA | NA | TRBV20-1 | CSARLVAIQPEAFF | TGCAGTGCTAGATTAGTTGCAATTCAGCCTGAAGCTTTCTTT
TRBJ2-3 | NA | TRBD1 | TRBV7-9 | CASSSRDRKDTQYF | TGTGCCAGCAGCTCGAGGGACAGGAAAGATACGCAGTATTTT
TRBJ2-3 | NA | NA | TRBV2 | CASSEWGADTQYF | TGTGCCAGCAGTGAATGGGGGGCAGATACGCAGTATTTT
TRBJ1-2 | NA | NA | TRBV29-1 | CSVEEAGRDGYTF | TGCAGCGTTGAAGAAGCTGGGAGGGATGGCTACACCTTC
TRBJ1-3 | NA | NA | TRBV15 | CATSYRVGNTIYF | TGTGCCACCAGCTACCGAGTTGGAAACACCATATATTTT
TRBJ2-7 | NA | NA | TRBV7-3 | CASSLIAGSEQYF | TGTGCCAGCAGCTTAATCGCAGGGTCCGAGCAGTACTTC
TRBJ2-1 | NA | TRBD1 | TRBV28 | CASSFRGTVFFEQFF | TGTGCCAGCAGTTTTAGGGGGACAGTGTTCTTTGAGCAGTTCTTC
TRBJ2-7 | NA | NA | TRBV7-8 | CATQAGSIEQYF | TGTGCCACCCAGGCGGGGTCTATCGAGCAGTACTTC
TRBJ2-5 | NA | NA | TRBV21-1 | CAINILQETQYF | TGTGCCATCAACATCCTCCAAGAGACCCAGTACTTC
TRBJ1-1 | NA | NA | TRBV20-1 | CSARSGEVAGAFF | TGCAGTGCTAGGTCCGGGGAGGTCGCTGGAGCTTTCTTT
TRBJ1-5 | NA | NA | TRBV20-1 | CSARESGQINQPQHF | TGCAGTGCTAGAGAGAGTGGGCAAATTAATCAGCCCCAGCATTTT
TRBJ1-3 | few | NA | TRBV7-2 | CASSSTGWPGNTIYF | TGTGCCAGCAGCTCCACGGGTTGGCCTGGAAACACCATATATTTT
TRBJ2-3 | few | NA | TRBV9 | CASSSGTGPTDTQYF | TGTGCCAGCAGCAGCGGGACAGGCCCCACAGATACGCAGTATTTT
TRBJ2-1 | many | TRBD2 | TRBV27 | CASSKRASGGANEQFF | TGTGCCAGCAGCAAACGTGCTAGCGGGGGGGCCAATGAGCAGTTCTTC
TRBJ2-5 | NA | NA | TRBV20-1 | CSARDWLNQETQYF | TGCAGTGCAAGGGACTGGCTAAACCAAGAGACCCAGTACTTC
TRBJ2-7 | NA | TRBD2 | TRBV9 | CASSVEPTGGPYEQYF | TGTGCCAGCAGCGTAGAACCGACGGGAGGGCCCTACGAGCAGTACTTC
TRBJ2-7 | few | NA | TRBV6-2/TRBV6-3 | CASSYSTLSYEQYF | TGTGCCAGCAGTTACTCTACTTTATCCTACGAGCAGTACTTC
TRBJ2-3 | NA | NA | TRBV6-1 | CASSGETGSLTDTQYF | TGTGCCAGCAGTGGGGAGACGGGCAGCCTCACAGATACGCAGTATTTT
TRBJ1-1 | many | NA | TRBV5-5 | CASSLGGMNTEAFF | TGTGCCAGCAGCTTGGGCGGGATGAACACTGAAGCTTTCTTT
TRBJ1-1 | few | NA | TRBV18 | CASSPLGAVHTEAFF | TGTGCCAGCTCACCACTTGGGGCAGTACACACTGAAGCTTTCTTT
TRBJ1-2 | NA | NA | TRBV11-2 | CASSLDRRGGDGYTF | TGTGCCAGCAGCTTAGATCGCAGGGGTGGGGATGGCTACACCTTC
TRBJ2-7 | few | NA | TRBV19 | CASGPSSYEQYF | TGTGCCAGTGGCCCTAGCTCCTACGAGCAGTACTTC
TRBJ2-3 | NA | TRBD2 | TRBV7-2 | CASSLAGEGGPNTDTQYF | TGTGCCAGCAGCTTAGCGGGGGAGGGAGGGCCCAATACAGATACGCAGTATTTT